This T cell receptor (beta chain) was obtained from a study of early T cells in non-severe SARS-CoV-2 infection. Overall study: Unpaired chains resulted from sequencing bulk RNA of unsorted whole blood.

Individual cDNA molecules each received unique molecular identifiers attached to them. TCRdb independently ran MiXCR on the 5' RACE reads; one entry per CDR3 protein. Here the sample spans 80,000 to 100,000 distinct CDR3 sequences, approximately 14% being singletons. Many counts were recorded for this clonotype. The germline V gene has CDR1 DFQATT and CDR2 SNEGSKA (reference sequence). Between the trimmed V and J ends, which lost 2 bases and 2 bases, there was a span of 12 bases. The CDR3 consists of 14 residues. The sequenced sample was whole blood. The sequence derives from an adult who was a healthcare worker with PCR-confirmed SARS-CoV-2 infection or an uninfected control (not recorded which). The chain combines TRBV20-1 with TRBJ1-2, with D perhaps matching TRBD1 (5 bases). Here the CDR3 DNA reads TGCAGTGCTAGACCCTCGGGGCAGAACTATGGCTACACCTTC. It is translated as CSARPSGQNYGYTF.